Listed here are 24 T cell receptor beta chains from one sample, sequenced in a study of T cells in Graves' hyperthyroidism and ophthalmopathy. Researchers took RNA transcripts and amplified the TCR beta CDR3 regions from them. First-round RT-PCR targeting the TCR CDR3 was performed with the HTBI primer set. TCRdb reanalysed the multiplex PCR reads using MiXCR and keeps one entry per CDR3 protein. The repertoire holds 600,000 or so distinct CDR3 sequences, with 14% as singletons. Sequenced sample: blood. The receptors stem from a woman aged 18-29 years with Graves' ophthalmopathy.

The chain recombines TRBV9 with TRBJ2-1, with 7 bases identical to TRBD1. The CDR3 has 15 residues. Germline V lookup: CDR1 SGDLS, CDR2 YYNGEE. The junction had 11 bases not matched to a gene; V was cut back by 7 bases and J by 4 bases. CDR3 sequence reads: CASQGDLSPYNEQFF. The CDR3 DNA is TGTGCCAGCCAGGGGGACCTTTCCCCTTACAATGAGCAGTTCTTC.

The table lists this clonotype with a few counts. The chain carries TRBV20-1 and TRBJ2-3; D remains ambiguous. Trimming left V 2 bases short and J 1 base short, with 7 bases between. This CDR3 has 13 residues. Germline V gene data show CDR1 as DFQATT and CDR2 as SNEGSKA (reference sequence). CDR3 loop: CSARRTRTDTQYF. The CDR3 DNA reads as TGCAGTGCTAGAAGAACCCGCACAGATACGCAGTATTTT.

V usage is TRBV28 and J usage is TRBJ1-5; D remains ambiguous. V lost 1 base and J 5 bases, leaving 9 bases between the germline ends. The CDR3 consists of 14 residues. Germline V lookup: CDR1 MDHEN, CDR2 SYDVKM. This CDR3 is CASSLLGFHQPQHF. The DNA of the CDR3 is TGTGCCAGCAGTTTATTGGGCTTCCATCAGCCCCAGCATTTT.

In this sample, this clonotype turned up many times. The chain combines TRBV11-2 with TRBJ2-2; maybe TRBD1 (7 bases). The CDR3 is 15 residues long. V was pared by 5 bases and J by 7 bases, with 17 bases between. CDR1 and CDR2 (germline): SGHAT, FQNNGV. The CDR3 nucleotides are TGTGCCAGCAGCCATCTTCGACAGGGAGGCGGGGAGCTGTTTTTT. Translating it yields CASSHLRQGGGELFF.

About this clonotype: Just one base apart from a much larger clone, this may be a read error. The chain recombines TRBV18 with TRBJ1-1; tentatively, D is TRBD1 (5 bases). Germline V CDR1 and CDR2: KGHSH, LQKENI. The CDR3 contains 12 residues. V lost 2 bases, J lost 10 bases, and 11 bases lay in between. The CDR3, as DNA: TGTGCCAGCTCACCAGGGGCGGCTGGAGCTTTCTTT. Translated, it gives CASSPGAAGAFF.

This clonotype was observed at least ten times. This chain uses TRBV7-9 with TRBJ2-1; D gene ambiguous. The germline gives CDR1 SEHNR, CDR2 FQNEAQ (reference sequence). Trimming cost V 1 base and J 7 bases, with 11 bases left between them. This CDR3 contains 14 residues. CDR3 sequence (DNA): TGTGCCAGCAGCTTAGTCGACACGGATAATGAGCAGTTCTTC. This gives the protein CASSLVDTDNEQFF.

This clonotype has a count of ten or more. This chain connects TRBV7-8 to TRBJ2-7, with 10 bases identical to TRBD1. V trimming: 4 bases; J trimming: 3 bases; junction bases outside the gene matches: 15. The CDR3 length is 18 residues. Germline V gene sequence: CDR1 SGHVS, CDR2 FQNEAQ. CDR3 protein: CASSSTGQGSYSVYEQYF. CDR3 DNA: TGTGCCAGCAGCTCTACGGGACAGGGGAGTTACAGCGTCTACGAGCAGTACTTC. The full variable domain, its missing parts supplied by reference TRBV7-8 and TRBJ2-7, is GAGVSQSPRYKVAKRGQDVALRCDPISGHVSLFWYQQALGQGPEFLTYFQNEAQLDKSGLPSDRFFAERPEGSVSTLKIQRTQQEDSAVYLCASSSTGQGSYSVYEQYFGPGTRLTVT.

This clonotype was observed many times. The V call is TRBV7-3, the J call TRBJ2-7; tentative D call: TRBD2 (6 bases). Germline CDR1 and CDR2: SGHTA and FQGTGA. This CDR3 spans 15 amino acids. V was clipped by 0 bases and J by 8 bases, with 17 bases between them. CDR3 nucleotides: TGTGCCAGCAGCTTAACGTCGGGACTTTCTGGACAGCAGTACTTC. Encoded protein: CASSLTSGLSGQQYF.

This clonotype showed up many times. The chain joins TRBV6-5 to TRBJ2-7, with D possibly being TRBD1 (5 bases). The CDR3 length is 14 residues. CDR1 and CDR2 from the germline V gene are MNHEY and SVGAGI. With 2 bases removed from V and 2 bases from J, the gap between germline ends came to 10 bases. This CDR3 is CASSYRGQAYEQYF. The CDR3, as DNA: TGTGCCAGCAGTTACAGAGGACAAGCCTACGAGCAGTACTTC.

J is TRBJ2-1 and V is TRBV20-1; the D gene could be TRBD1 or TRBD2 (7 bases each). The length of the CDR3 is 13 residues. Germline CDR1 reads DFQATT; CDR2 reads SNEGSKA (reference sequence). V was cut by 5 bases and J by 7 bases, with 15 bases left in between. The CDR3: CSALPRGGNEQFF. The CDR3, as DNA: TGCAGTGCTCTACCCAGGGGGGGGAATGAGCAGTTCTTC.

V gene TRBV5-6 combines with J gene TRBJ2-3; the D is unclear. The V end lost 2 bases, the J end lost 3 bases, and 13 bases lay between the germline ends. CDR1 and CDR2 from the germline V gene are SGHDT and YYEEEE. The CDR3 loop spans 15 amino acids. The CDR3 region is CASSFSPVSTDTQYF. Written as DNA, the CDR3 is TGTGCCAGCAGCTTTAGCCCGGTTTCAACAGATACGCAGTATTTT.

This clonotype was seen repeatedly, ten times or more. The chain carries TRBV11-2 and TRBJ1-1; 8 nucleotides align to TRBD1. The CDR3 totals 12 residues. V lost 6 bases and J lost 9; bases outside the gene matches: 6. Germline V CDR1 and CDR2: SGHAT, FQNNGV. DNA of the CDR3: TGTGCCAGCAGTTTTGGACAGGGCCAAGCTTTCTTT. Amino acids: CASSFGQGQAFF.

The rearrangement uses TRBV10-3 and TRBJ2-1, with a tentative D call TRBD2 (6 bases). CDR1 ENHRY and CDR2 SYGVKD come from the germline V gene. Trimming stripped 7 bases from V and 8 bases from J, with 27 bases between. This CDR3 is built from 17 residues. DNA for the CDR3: TGTGCCATCAAAGCCCCCGTGGGGGGAGAGGCTTCGGATGAGCAGTTCTTC. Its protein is CAIKAPVGGEASDEQFF.

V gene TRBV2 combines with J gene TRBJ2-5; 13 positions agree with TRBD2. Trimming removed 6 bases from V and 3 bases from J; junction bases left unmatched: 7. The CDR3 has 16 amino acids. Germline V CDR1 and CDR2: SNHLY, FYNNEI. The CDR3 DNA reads TGTGCCAGCAGGGAGAGACTAGCGGGAGGTAAAGAGACCCAGTACTTC. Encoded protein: CASRERLAGGKETQYF.

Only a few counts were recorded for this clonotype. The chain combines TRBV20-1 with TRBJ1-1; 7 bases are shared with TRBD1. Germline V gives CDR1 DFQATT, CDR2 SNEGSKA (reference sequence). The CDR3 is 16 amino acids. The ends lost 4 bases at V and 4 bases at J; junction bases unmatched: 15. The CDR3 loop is CSATSPGQYLGTEAFF. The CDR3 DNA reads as TGCAGTGCTACCTCACCGGGACAGTATCTTGGCACTGAAGCTTTCTTT.

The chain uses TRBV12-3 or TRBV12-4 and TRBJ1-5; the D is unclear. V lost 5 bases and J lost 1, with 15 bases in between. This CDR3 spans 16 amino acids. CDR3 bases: TGTGCCAGCAGTCCAACCCCCGGGCAGAGCAATCAGCCCCAGCATTTT. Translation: CASSPTPGQSNQPQHF.

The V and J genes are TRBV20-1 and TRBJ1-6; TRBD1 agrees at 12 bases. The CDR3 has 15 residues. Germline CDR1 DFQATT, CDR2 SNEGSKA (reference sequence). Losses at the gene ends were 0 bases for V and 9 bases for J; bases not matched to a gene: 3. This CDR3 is CSARDRGQGASPLHF. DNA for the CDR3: TGCAGTGCTAGAGATCGGGGACAGGGGGCTTCACCCCTCCACTTT.

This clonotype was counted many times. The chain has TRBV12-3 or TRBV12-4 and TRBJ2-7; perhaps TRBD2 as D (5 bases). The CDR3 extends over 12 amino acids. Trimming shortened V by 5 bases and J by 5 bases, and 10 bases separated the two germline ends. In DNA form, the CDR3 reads TGTGCCAGCAGTCGAGGGCCCGACGAGCAGTACTTC. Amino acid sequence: CASSRGPDEQYF.

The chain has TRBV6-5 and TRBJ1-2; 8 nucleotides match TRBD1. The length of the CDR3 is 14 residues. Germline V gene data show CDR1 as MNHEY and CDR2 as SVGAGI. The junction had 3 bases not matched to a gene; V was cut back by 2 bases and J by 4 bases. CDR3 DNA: TGTGCCAGCAGTTACCTCGGACAGGGCTATGGCTACACCTTC. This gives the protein CASSYLGQGYGYTF.

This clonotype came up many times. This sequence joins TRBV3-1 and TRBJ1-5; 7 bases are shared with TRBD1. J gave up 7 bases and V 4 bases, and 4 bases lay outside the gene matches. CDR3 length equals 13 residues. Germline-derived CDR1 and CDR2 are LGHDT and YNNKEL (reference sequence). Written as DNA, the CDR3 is TGTGCCAGCAGCCCAAGGACAGGACAGCCCCAGCATTTT. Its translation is CASSPRTGQPQHF.

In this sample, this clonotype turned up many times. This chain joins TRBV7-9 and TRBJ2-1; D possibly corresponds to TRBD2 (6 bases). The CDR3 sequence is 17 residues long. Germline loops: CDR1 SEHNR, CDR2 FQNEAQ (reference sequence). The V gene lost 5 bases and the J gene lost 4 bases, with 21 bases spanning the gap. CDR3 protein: CASSPRAGTQPYNEQFF. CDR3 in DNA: TGTGCCAGCAGCCCCCGAGCTGGGACTCAACCTTACAATGAGCAGTTCTTC. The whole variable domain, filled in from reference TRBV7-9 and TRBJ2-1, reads DTGVSQNPRHKITKRGQNVTFRCDPISEHNRLYWYRQTLGQGPEFLTYFQNEAQLEKSRLLSDRFSAERPKGSFSTLEIQRTEQGDSAMYLCASSPRAGTQPYNEQFFGPGTRLTVL.

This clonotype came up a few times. In DNA form, the CDR3 reads TGTGCCAGCAGCCGGAGCGGGGCGCACTACGAGCAGTACTTC. It translates to CASSRSGAHYEQYF. The chain employs TRBV7-2 and TRBJ2-7, with 7 positions matching TRBD2. CDR1 and CDR2 from the germline V gene are SGHTA and FQGNSA. This CDR3 region has 14 residues. V shed 5 bases, J shed 3 bases, and the junction held 7 bases outside the gene matches.

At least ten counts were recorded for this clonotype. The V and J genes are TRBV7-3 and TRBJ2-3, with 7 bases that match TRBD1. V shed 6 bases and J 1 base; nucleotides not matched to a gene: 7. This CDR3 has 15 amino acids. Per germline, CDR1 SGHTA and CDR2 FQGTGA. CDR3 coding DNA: TGTGCCAGCAGTCAACAGGGGCTGGGCACAGATACGCAGTATTTT. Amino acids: CASSQQGLGTDTQYF.

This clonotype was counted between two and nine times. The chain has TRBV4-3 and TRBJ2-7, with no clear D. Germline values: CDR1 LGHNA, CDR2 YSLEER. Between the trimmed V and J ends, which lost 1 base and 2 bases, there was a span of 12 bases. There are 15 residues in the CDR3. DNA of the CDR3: TGCGCCAGCAGCCAAGTAATCGGGTTTACCTACGAGCAGTACTTC. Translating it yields CASSQVIGFTYEQYF.